This T cell receptor beta chain was recovered during a study of blood T cell repertoires in COVID-19. The overall study: Sources were T cells, B-cell-depleted T cells, or PBMCs; the material itself was cDNA or gDNA.

Original methodology: Amplification of reference gene primers was used by the study to estimate nucleated cell counts. Profiling relied on immunoSEQ multiplex PCR, and the TCRdb table lists in-frame clones only, not all of them. V, J and clone size reflect that table, while D and trimming were determined from the DNA. Of 120,000 to 150,000 clones listed, 80% to 90% are singletons. This CDR3 has 15 amino acids. Trimming cost V 1 base and J 2 bases, with 7 bases left between them. Germline V gene sequence: CDR1 SGDLS, CDR2 YYNGEE. This clone was picked up one time. The TCR comes from a woman aged 60 to 75 with acute or convalescent COVID-19. The sequenced material came from peripheral blood. V and J are TRBV9 and TRBJ2-6; D remains unclear. The CDR3 DNA reads as TGTGCCAGCAGCGTATACACCACTGGGGCCAACGTCCTGACTTTC. This sequence encodes CASSVYTTGANVLTF.